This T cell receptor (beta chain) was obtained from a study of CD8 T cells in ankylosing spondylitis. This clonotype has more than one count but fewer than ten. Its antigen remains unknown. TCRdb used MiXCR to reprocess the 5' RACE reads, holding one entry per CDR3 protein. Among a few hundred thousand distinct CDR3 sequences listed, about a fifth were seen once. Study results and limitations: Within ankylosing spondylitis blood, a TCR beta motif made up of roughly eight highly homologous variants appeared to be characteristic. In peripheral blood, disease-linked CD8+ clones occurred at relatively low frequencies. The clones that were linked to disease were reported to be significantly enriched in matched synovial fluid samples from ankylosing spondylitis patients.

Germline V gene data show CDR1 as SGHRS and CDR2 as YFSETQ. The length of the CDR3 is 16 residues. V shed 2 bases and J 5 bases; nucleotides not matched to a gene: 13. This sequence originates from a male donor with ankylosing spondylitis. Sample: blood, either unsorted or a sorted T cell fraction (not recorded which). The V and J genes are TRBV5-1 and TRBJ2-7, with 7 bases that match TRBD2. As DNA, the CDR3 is TGCGCCAGCAGCTTTCTCGGCGGGAGTAGCGTCGACGAGCAGTACTTC. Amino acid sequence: CASSFLGGSSVDEQYF.